The sequence of this T cell receptor (beta chain) was determined in a study of brain T cells in children with intractable seizures. Study-wide findings and caveats: Clones missing pre-surgery may reflect undersampling of that blood sample. HCMV serostatus was not known, and viral specificity came from CDR3 similarity only.

Only one count was recorded for this clone. The antigen remains unidentified. Stated time point: blood from clinic visit 5 months post-surgery; TSC patient then seizure free. Only cases whose brain tissue showed the highest T cell transcript signatures were sequenced. Patients received at least one anti-epileptic drug before surgery. Assay used: immunoSEQ multiplex PCR; TCRdb lists only in-frame clones, some missing. This table holds about 340,000 clones, 93% found once. The receptor was derived from a boy less than two years old with tuberous sclerosis and intractable seizures. Sequences were derived from peripheral blood, sampled approximately 5 months after surgery.

CDR3 sequence: CASSLGFNSPQETQYF. The CDR3, as DNA: TGTGCCAGCAGCTTAGGATTTAACTCACCCCAAGAGACCCAGTACTTC. The rearrangement joins TRBV7-6 to TRBJ2-5, with D uncertain. This CDR3 contains 16 residues. The germline gives CDR1 SGHVS, CDR2 FNYEAQ. The V gene lost 1 base and the J gene lost 1 base, with 13 bases spanning the gap.